The 18 T cell receptor beta chains listed next were all sequenced from one sample in a study of blood T cell repertoires in COVID-19. Produced via immunoSEQ multiplex PCR; TCRdb's table is partial and in-frame only. The sample lists about 180,000 clones, 80% to 90% occurring once. Material for sequencing was peripheral blood. Every receptor here comes from a man over 45 with active or convalescent COVID-19.

The rearrangement joins TRBV7-3 to TRBJ2-3; TRBD1 matches 7 bases. With V trimmed by 4 bases and J by 1 base, 11 bases remained unmatched. The CDR3 loop spans 17 amino acids. Per germline, CDR1 SGHTA and CDR2 FQGTGA. In nucleotides, the CDR3 is TGTGCCAGCAGCTCCCCTACGGGACAGTTGGGCACAGATACGCAGTATTTT. Residues: CASSSPTGQLGTDTQYF.

The chain has TRBV5-4 and TRBJ2-1; D perhaps matches TRBD2 (7 bases). CDR3 length equals 16 residues. V was clipped by 4 bases and J by 0 bases, with 14 bases between them. Germline V gene data show CDR1 as SGHNT and CDR2 as YYREEE (reference sequence). The CDR3 bases are TGTGCCAGCAGCAGGGGGGGCCAGAGCTCCTACAATGAGCAGTTCTTC. Translation: CASSRGGQSSYNEQFF. The full variable domain, completed using reference TRBV5-4 and TRBJ2-1, is ETGVTQSPTHLIKTRGQQVTLRCSSQSGHNTVSWYQQALGQGPQFIFQYYREEENGRGNFPPRFSGLQFPNYSSELNVNALELDDSALYLCASSRGGQSSYNEQFFGPGTRLTVL.

The chain links TRBV7-6 to TRBJ2-2; TRBD2 aligns across 10 bases. Germline V lookup: CDR1 SGHVS, CDR2 FNYEAQ. The CDR3 is 16 amino acids. The V gene end was trimmed by 2 bases and the J gene end by 8 bases; junction bases not matched to a gene: 8. CDR3 DNA sequence: TGTGCCAGCAGCTTATTAGCGGGAGGCCCCACAGGGGAGCTGTTTTTT. Translation gives CASSLLAGGPTGELFF.

A single count supports this clone. The chain recombines TRBV5-1 with TRBJ2-5; D is possibly TRBD2 (6 bases). Trimming shortened V by 1 base and J by 5 bases, and 12 bases separated the two germline ends. The CDR3 extends over 14 amino acids. The germline CDR1 and CDR2 sequences are SGHRS and YFSETQ. As DNA, the CDR3 is TGCGCCAGCAGCTTGTTAGGGGCGGGGGAGACCCAGTACTTC. It encodes CASSLLGAGETQYF.

This chain connects TRBV5-5 to TRBJ1-1; 8 bases line up with TRBD1. This CDR3 spans 14 amino acids. Germline CDR1 SGHKS, CDR2 YYEKEE (reference sequence). Trimming removed 4 bases from V and 7 bases from J; junction bases left unmatched: 9. This chain's CDR3 is CASSVQGAQGEAFF. In DNA form, the CDR3 reads TGTGCCAGCAGCGTGCAGGGGGCGCAGGGTGAAGCTTTCTTT.

The V gene is TRBV3-1 (or the pseudogene TRBV3-2), the J gene TRBJ1-1; possible D gene TRBD1, 6 bases. CDR3 length: 15 residues. With 1 base removed from V and 6 bases from J, the gap between germline ends came to 15 bases. The germline CDR1 and CDR2 sequences are LGHDT and YNNKEL (reference sequence). In DNA form, the CDR3 reads TGTGCCAGCAGCCAAGGCGCGGGGGCCGGTTCTGAAGCTTTCTTT. Its protein product is CASSQGAGAGSEAFF.

The V gene is TRBV19, the J gene TRBJ1-2; the match to TRBD1 covers 9 bases. Germline CDR1 LNHDA, CDR2 SQIVND (reference sequence). The length of the CDR3 is 11 residues. Trimming took 9 bases from V and 8 from J; bases not matched to a gene: 4. CDR3 nucleotide sequence: TGTGCCAGCAGACAGGGGGACGGCTACACCTTC. Translating gives CASRQGDGYTF.

CDR3 sequence: CASSQVIGGMETQYF. DNA for the CDR3: TGTGCCAGCAGCCAAGTGATAGGGGGCATGGAGACCCAGTACTTC. The chain uses TRBV14 and TRBJ2-5; 7 bases agree with TRBD1. CDR3 size: 15 residues. Germline CDR1 and CDR2: SGHDN and FVKESK. With V trimmed by 1 base and J by 5 bases, 7 bases remained unmatched.

This chain uses TRBV19 with TRBJ1-5; D call uncertain. The CDR3 runs 14 residues. V was cut by 3 bases and J by 4 bases, with 10 bases left in between. The germline V gene encodes CDR1 LNHDA and CDR2 SQIVND (reference sequence). The CDR3 DNA reads TGTGCCAGTAGTATGTGGTCCGAGAATCAGCCCCAGCATTTT. It translates to CASSMWSENQPQHF.

The chain carries TRBV5-6 and TRBJ1-1; 7 nucleotides agree with TRBD1. The CDR3 extends over 14 amino acids. Germline CDR1 reads SGHDT; CDR2 reads YYEEEE. The trim removed 4 bases at V and 11 bases at J, leaving 14 bases unmatched. The CDR3 loop is CASSGRLQGLTAFF. The CDR3 coding sequence is TGTGCCAGCAGCGGGCGTTTACAGGGGTTAACGGCTTTCTTT.

V is TRBV27 and J is TRBJ1-1; 8 bases line up with TRBD1. This CDR3 is 14 amino acids long. The germline V gene has CDR1 MNHEY and CDR2 SMNVEV (reference sequence). V lost 8 bases, J lost 5 bases, and 10 bases stayed unmatched. The CDR3 reads CASFRRGTGTEAFF. The DNA for the CDR3 is TGTGCCAGCTTCCGAAGAGGGACAGGAACTGAAGCTTTCTTT.

The chain has TRBV5-4 and TRBJ1-5; D is perhaps TRBD1 (6 bases). Germline-derived CDR1 and CDR2 are SGHNT and YYREEE (reference sequence). V was trimmed by 3 bases and J by 9 bases, leaving 16 bases between them. The CDR3 loop spans 14 amino acids. CDR3 bases: TGTGCCAGCAGCTCCGGACAGAGCGGCGGGCCCCAGCATTTT. The encoded protein is CASSSGQSGGPQHF.

The chain is built from TRBV7-9 and TRBJ1-1; possible D gene TRBD1, 5 bases. Trimming cost V 7 bases and J 2 bases, with 14 bases left between them. This CDR3 comprises 14 residues. Germline CDR1 SEHNR, CDR2 FQNEAQ (reference sequence). CDR3 DNA: TGTGCCAGCACTTTGGATACAGGTAACACTGAAGCTTTCTTT. Protein: CASTLDTGNTEAFF.

The CDR3 loop is CASSSGTLAKNIQYF. In DNA form, the CDR3 reads TGCGCCAGCAGTAGCGGGACCTTAGCCAAAAACATTCAGTACTTC. The chain combines TRBV10-2 with TRBJ2-4; 7 bases align to TRBD2. Germline V gene sequence: CDR1 WSHSY, CDR2 SAAADI. V lost 5 bases and J lost 0; bases outside the gene matches: 4. The CDR3 extends over 15 amino acids.

The chain recombines TRBV20-1 with TRBJ1-1; possibly TRBD1 for D (5 bases). V gave up 8 bases and J gave up 3 bases, with 10 bases separating them. This CDR3 spans 11 amino acids. In germline, CDR1 is DFQATT, CDR2 SNEGSKA (reference sequence). The CDR3 DNA follows: TGCAGTCCCGCCAGGGACACTGAAGCTTTCTTT. Translated: CSPARDTEAFF.

The CDR3 nucleotides read TGTGCCATCAGTGAGATTAGGGAGAGTACTGAAGCTTTCTTT. This sequence encodes CAISEIRESTEAFF. The V gene is TRBV10-3, the J gene TRBJ1-1; no clear D. The CDR3 is 14 residues long. Deletions cut 2 bases from V and 5 bases from J, with 12 bases between. Per germline, CDR1 ENHRY and CDR2 SYGVKD.

This chain uses TRBV30 with TRBJ2-2; possibly TRBD2 for D (6 bases). Germline CDR1 GTSNPN, CDR2 SVGIG (reference sequence). The CDR3 has 14 amino acids. The V gene lost 4 bases and the J gene lost 5 bases, with 14 bases spanning the gap. For the CDR3, the DNA is TGTGCCTGGACCTCGGGACTGGGAACCGGGGAGCTGTTTTTT. Amino acid sequence: CAWTSGLGTGELFF.

CDR3 bases: TGTGCCAGCTCACCATCCCGGGACAGATCTCCTTACGAGCAGTACTTC. The encoded protein is CASSPSRDRSPYEQYF. The genes are TRBV18 and TRBJ2-7, with 7 bases identical to TRBD1. This CDR3 is 16 amino acids long. Trimming at V came to 2 bases and at J to 4 bases, leaving 11 bases not matched to a gene. Germline V gene lookup returns CDR1 KGHSH and CDR2 LQKENI.